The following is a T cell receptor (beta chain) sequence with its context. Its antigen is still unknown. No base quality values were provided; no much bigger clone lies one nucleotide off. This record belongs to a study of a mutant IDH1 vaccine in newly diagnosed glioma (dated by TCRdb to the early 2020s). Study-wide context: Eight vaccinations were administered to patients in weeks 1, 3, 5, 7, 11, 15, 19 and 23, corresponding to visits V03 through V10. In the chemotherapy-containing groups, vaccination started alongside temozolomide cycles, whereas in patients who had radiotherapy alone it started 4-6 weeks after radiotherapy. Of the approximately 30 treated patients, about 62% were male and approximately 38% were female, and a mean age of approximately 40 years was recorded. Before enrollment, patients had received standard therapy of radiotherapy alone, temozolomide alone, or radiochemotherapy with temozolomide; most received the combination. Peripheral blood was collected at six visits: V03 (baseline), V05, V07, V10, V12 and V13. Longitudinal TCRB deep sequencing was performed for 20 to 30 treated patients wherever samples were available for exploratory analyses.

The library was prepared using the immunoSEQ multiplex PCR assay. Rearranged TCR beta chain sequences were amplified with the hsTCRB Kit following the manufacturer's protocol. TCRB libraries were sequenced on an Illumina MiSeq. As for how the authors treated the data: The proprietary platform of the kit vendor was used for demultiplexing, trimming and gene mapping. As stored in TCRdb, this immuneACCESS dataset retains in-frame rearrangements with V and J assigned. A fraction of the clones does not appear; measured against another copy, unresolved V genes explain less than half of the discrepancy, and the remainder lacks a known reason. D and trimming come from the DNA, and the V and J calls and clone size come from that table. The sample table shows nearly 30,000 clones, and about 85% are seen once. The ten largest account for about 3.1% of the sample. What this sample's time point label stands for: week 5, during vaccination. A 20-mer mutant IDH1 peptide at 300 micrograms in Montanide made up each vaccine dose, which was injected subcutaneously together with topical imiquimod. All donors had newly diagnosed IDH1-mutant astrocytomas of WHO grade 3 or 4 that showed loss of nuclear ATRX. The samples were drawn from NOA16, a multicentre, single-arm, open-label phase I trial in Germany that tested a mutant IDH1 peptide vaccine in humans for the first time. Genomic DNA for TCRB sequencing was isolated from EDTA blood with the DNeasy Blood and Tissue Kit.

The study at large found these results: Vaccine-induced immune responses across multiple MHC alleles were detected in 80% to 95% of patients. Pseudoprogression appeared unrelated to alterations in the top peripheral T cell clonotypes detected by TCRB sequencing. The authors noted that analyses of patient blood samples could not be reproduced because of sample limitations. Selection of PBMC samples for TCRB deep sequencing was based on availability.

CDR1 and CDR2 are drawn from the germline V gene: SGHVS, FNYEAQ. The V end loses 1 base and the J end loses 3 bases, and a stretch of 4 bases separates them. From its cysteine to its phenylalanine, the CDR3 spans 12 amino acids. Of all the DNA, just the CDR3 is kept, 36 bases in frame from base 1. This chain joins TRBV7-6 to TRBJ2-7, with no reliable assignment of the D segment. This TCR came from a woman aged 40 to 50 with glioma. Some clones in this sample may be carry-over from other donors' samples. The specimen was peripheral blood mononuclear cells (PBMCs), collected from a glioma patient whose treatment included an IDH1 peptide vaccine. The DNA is TGTGCCAGCAGCTTAGATTACTACGAGCAGTACTTC. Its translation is CASSLDYYEQYF.